Listed here are 12 T cell receptor beta chains from one sample, sequenced in a study of blood T cell repertoires in COVID-19. TCRdb's table, derived via immunoSEQ multiplex PCR, lists solely in-frame clones and lacks some. The sample contains around 30,000 clones, around 87% of which appear only once. Sequencing used peripheral blood. The receptor set was obtained from a human donor in a cohort sampled during active COVID-19. The donor label of this sample is uncertain.

The rearrangement uses TRBV29-1 and TRBJ1-1, with D maybe TRBD1 (6 bases). CDR3 length: 13 amino acids. Germline assignment: CDR1 SQVTM and CDR2 ANQGSEA. V was shortened by 6 bases and J by 0 bases, with 11 bases between the two germline ends. The CDR3: CSVTGQVNTEAFF. The CDR3 coding sequence is TGCAGCGTGACGGGACAAGTGAACACTGAAGCTTTCTTT.

The J gene is TRBJ2-7, the V gene TRBV7-8; 7 bases agree with TRBD1. The CDR3 spans 14 residues. Germline V lookup: CDR1 SGHVS, CDR2 FQNEAQ. V was clipped by 5 bases and J by 7 bases; unmatched bases: 11. CDR3: CASSPGTASTEQYF. CDR3 nucleotides: TGTGCCAGCAGCCCGGGGACAGCTTCTACGGAGCAGTACTTC.

V and J are TRBV28 and TRBJ1-5, with D possibly TRBD1 on 6 matching bases. The germline V gene encodes CDR1 MDHEN and CDR2 SYDVKM. The CDR3 covers 16 residues. V lost 3 bases, J lost 5 bases, and 17 bases lay in between. CDR3 bases: TGTGCCAGCAGTTTTTGGGAAAGGGACACTGATCAGCCCCAGCATTTT. It yields the protein CASSFWERDTDQPQHF.

The table lists this clone with a few counts. V is TRBV7-9 and J is TRBJ2-2; perhaps TRBD1 as D (6 bases). This CDR3 region has 16 residues. Germline V gene data show CDR1 as SEHNR and CDR2 as FQNEAQ (reference sequence). The V gene lost 7 bases and the J gene lost 2 bases, with 17 bases spanning the gap. CDR3 in DNA: TGTGCCAGCATCCCACCTGGGGGCTACAACACCGGGGAGCTGTTTTTT. Protein product: CASIPPGGYNTGELFF.

The chain combines TRBV5-1 with TRBJ2-7; 9 positions match TRBD1. The CDR3 sequence is 15 residues long. Germline values: CDR1 SGHRS, CDR2 YFSETQ. With 3 bases clipped from V and 6 bases from J, the junction kept 10 bases outside the gene matches. CDR3 sequence (DNA): TGCGCCAGCAGCTCACCGGGACAGGGACTCGGCGAGCAGTACTTC. Its protein is CASSSPGQGLGEQYF.

The chain recombines TRBV30 with TRBJ2-7; 7 bases are a match to TRBD1. This CDR3 spans 16 amino acids. The V gene end was trimmed by 5 bases and the J gene end by 2 bases; junction bases not matched to a gene: 15. Per germline, CDR1 GTSNPN and CDR2 SVGIG (reference sequence). The CDR3 nucleotides are TGTGCCTGGCGGGCCATACAGGGGTCGGATACCTACGAGCAGTACTTC. Translated: CAWRAIQGSDTYEQYF.

The rearrangement links TRBV6-5 to TRBJ1-3, with D hard to call. The CDR3 sequence is 16 residues long. The V gene's germline CDR1 is MNHEY and CDR2 SVGAGI. V was trimmed by 0 bases and J by 2 bases, leaving 11 bases between them. CDR3: CASSYSGYLAGNTIYF. The CDR3 DNA reads as TGTGCCAGCAGTTACTCCGGGTATTTAGCTGGAAACACCATATATTTT.

The genes are TRBV5-1 and TRBJ2-3, with TRBD1 matching over 8 bases. The V gene end was trimmed by 4 bases and the J gene end by 0 bases; junction bases not matched to a gene: 4. CDR3 length equals 15 residues. Germline CDR1 reads SGHRS; CDR2 reads YFSETQ. This chain's CDR3 is CASSEGQGSTDTQYF. Here the CDR3 DNA reads TGCGCCAGCAGCGAAGGACAGGGTAGCACAGATACGCAGTATTTT.

This rearrangement joins TRBV7-2 to TRBJ1-4; no clear D gene. The CDR3 spans 14 residues. The germline gives CDR1 SGHTA, CDR2 FQGNSA. Trimming removed 5 bases at V and 7 bases at J, with 14 bases between. The CDR3 DNA reads as TGTGCCAGCAGCCCCCATCGAAGGAGTGAAAAACTGTTTTTT. Protein product: CASSPHRRSEKLFF.

The gene calls are TRBV21-1 and TRBJ2-7; TRBD1, as called in the table, went unchecked against the DNA. TRBV21-1 is marked as a pseudogene. This CDR3 has 22 amino acids. The CDR3 nucleotides are TGTGCCAGCAGCAAAGAGTTATGTATGCAGGGGAACACCCTATCTGGTGAATACGAGCAGTACTTC. Translating gives CASSKELCMQGNTLSGEYEQYF.

The gene calls are TRBV3-1 (or the pseudogene TRBV3-2) and TRBJ1-1; 8 bases align to TRBD1. The germline CDR1 and CDR2 sequences are LGHDT and YNNKEL (reference sequence). The V and J ends lost 3 bases and 2 bases, in that order; junction bases with no gene match: 5. CDR3 size: 15 residues. CDR3 in DNA: TGTGCCAGCAGCCATACAGGGGGGGTAAACACTGAAGCTTTCTTT. As protein: CASSHTGGVNTEAFF.

By sample fraction, this clone is medium-sized. The rearrangement uses TRBV6-5 and TRBJ2-7, with a possible D match to TRBD2 (5 bases). CDR1 MNHEY and CDR2 SVGAGI come from the germline V gene. Trimming took 0 bases from V and 0 from J, leaving 9 bases between them. The CDR3 is made up of 15 amino acids. The DNA of the CDR3 is TGTGCCAGCAGTTACTCTTCAGGAGGCTCCTACGAGCAGTACTTC. Protein: CASSYSSGGSYEQYF.